This section outlines one TCR beta chain sequence together with its context. The sample originates from a study of blood T cell repertoires in COVID-19. On the study more broadly: Italy, Spain and the United States were the sources of the convalescent and acute COVID-19 samples. The cDNA or gDNA used as material had been derived from T cells, B-cell-depleted T cells, or PBMCs.

The CDR3 has 15 amino acids. Unmatched junction bases numbered 1, after V lost 2 bases and J lost 3 bases. Germline CDR1 and CDR2: MNHEY and SVGEGT. Original processing methods: Amplifying reference gene primers gave estimates of nucleated cell counts. Repertoires were generated with immunoSEQ multiplex PCR, while TCRdb's copy carries only in-frame clones and drops some. That table gives V, J and clone size, and the DNA gave D and trimming. This sample has 85,000 or so clones, with nearly 95% found just once. The sample consisted of peripheral blood. The genes are TRBV6-2 or TRBV6-3 and TRBJ2-7; 13 bases are shared with TRBD2. The sequence was collected from a human donor with active COVID-19. The donor label of this sample is uncertain. In nucleotides, the CDR3 is TGTGCCAGCAGTTACAGACTAGCGGGAGGCTACGAGCAGTACTTC. Translated, it gives CASSYRLAGGYEQYF.